This entry features one T cell receptor beta chain sequence. The antigen is not known. The CDR3 is 12 amino acids. After removal of 4 bases from V and 6 bases from J, the junction contained 2 bases not matched to a gene. CDR1 and CDR2 from the germline V gene are LNHDA and SQIVND (reference sequence). Use of 60 Vbeta and 13 Jbeta primers characterized the PCR. Profiling relied on immunoSEQ multiplex PCR, and the TCRdb table lists in-frame clones only, not all of them. Of more than 140,000 clones listed, 82% are singletons. This sample is drawn from a study of cytomegalovirus exposure and HLA in healthy donors. The study, taken as a whole, reports: Reportedly, a later analysis found an Asian-associated ancestry cluster had fewer N-insertions than the roughly 700-donor mean. Because they were indistinguishable, some V segments, including TRBV6-2 and TRBV6-3, were excluded.

The sequence was collected from a man aged 25 to 40 in good health and CMV-seropositive. V and J are TRBV19 and TRBJ1-2; 7 bases match TRBD1. The sample consisted of PBMCs. The DNA for the CDR3 is TGTGCCAGTAGTAGGCAGGGGGATGGCTACACCTTC. Translation: CASSRQGDGYTF.